Following are 30 T cell receptor beta chains from one sample sequenced in a study of human T cells and chemical hapten exposure. TCRdb fed the RACE reads into MiXCR, producing one record per CDR3 protein. This table holds more than 250,000 distinct CDR3 sequences, around 9.3% found once. Time point here: pre-sensitization, week 0. As to treatment: therapeutic diphenylcyclopropenone sensitization with weekly scalp DPC. The input for sequencing was whole blood, taken in connection with sensitization to the hapten diphenylcyclopropenone (DPC). These receptors were obtained from a woman aged 40 to 50 with alopecia areata. Some clones in this sample may be carry-over from other donors' samples.

The sample holds a few counts of this clonotype. V is TRBV6-2 or TRBV6-3 and J is TRBJ2-5; D is ambiguous. The germline gives CDR1 MNHEY, CDR2 SVGEGT. The CDR3 totals 14 residues. V was pared by 2 bases and J by 4 bases, with 11 bases between. The CDR3 loop reads CASSYTEGRETQYF. The CDR3 DNA is TGTGCCAGCAGTTACACGGAAGGGCGAGAGACCCAGTACTTC.

This clonotype was picked up a small number of times. V gene TRBV7-2 combines with J gene TRBJ2-2; 7 positions match TRBD2. This CDR3 region has 16 residues. With V trimmed by 2 bases and J by 5 bases, 8 bases remained unmatched. Looked up from germline, CDR1 is SGHTA and CDR2 is FQGNSA. The CDR3 sequence is CASSLSGRTMTGELFF. The CDR3 DNA follows: TGTGCCAGCAGCTTATCCGGGAGGACGATGACCGGGGAGCTGTTTTTT. The whole variable domain, remainder taken from reference TRBV7-2 and TRBJ2-2, is GAGVSQSPSNKVTEKGKDVELRCDPISGHTALYWYRQSLGQGLEFLIYFQGNSAPDKSGLPSDRFSAERTGGSVSTLTIQRTQQEDSAVYLCASSLSGRTMTGELFFGEGSRLTVL.

The chain joins TRBV12-3 or TRBV12-4 to TRBJ2-1; D may correspond to TRBD1 or TRBD2 (5 bases each). This CDR3 contains 13 residues. The V gene lost 3 bases and the J gene lost 9 bases, with 12 bases spanning the gap. Here the CDR3 reads CASSLLGDGEQFF. The CDR3 region has the DNA TGTGCCAGCAGTTTGCTAGGGGACGGTGAGCAGTTCTTC.

This clonotype was seen ten or more times. The chain couples TRBV28 to TRBJ2-6, with D unclear. Trimming took off 7 bases at V and 0 bases at J, with 7 bases between the two ends. The CDR3 consists of 14 residues. Germline CDR1 reads MDHEN; CDR2 reads SYDVKM. Written as DNA, the CDR3 is TGTGCCAGCACCGATGACTCTGGGGCCAACGTCCTGACTTTC. This codes for CASTDDSGANVLTF.

The chain is built from TRBV29-1 and TRBJ1-1; 8 bases are a match to TRBD1. Trimming removed 5 bases from V and 7 bases from J; junction bases left unmatched: 3. Germline V gene data show CDR1 as SQVTM and CDR2 as ANQGSEA. CDR3 size: 11 residues. CDR3 amino acids: CSVSTGVEAFF. DNA for the CDR3: TGCAGCGTTTCGACAGGGGTTGAAGCTTTCTTT. Complete variable domain (other parts from reference TRBV29-1 and TRBJ1-1): SAVISQKPSRDICQRGTSLTIQCQVDSQVTMMFWYRQQPGQSLTLIATANQGSEATYESGFVIDKFPISRPNLTFSTLTVSNMSPEDSSIYLCSVSTGVEAFFGQGTRLTVV.

This clonotype came up a few times. The genes are TRBV24-1 and TRBJ2-7; no clear D gene. The CDR3 extends over 15 amino acids. V lost 0 bases and J 1 base, leaving 9 bases between the germline ends. Germline CDR1 reads KGHDR; CDR2 reads SFDVKD. DNA for the CDR3: TGTGCCACCAGTGATTTGCGTTCCGGATCCTACGAGCAGTACTTC. It translates to CATSDLRSGSYEQYF.

This clonotype came up many times. This chain uses TRBV20-1 with TRBJ2-1; D might be TRBD2 (5 bases). The CDR3 has 15 amino acids. Deletions cut 1 base from V and 2 bases from J, with 12 bases between. The germline gives CDR1 DFQATT, CDR2 SNEGSKA (reference sequence). CDR3: CSARVGSGTYNEQFF. Written as DNA, the CDR3 is TGCAGTGCTAGAGTCGGCAGCGGTACCTACAATGAGCAGTTCTTC.

The chain joins TRBV29-1 to TRBJ2-3; 14 positions agree with TRBD2. Germline CDR1 reads SQVTM; CDR2 reads ANQGSEA. CDR3 length equals 13 residues. The junction had 0 bases not matched to a gene; V was cut back by 4 bases and J by 6 bases. For the CDR3, the DNA is TGCAGCGTTGGGACTAGCGGGAGGGATACGCAGTATTTT. Its protein product is CSVGTSGRDTQYF.

The chain employs TRBV7-9 and TRBJ2-2; 9 nucleotides agree with TRBD2. From germline, CDR1 is SEHNR and CDR2 FQNEAQ (reference sequence). V dropped 5 bases and J dropped 7; count of bases not matched to a gene: 8. The CDR3 extends over 15 amino acids. CDR3 nucleotide sequence: TGTGCCAGCAGCGCCAGGACTAGCGATGGCGGGGAGCTGTTTTTT. It encodes CASSARTSDGGELFF.

Ten or more counts support this clonotype. V usage is TRBV6-6 and J usage is TRBJ2-2; D not resolved. The CDR3 has 12 amino acids. V was shortened by 5 bases and J by 6 bases, with 7 bases between the two germline ends. The V gene's germline CDR1 is MNHNY and CDR2 SVGAGI (reference sequence). CDR3 bases: TGTGCCAGCAGTCGGGTCGCCGGGGAGCTGTTTTTT. Residues: CASSRVAGELFF.

This clonotype was detected many times. V is TRBV6-2 or TRBV6-3 and J is TRBJ1-2; tentative D call: TRBD1 (6 bases). CDR1 and CDR2 (germline): MNHEY, SVGEGT. This CDR3 has 13 residues. Trimming stripped 7 bases from V and 4 bases from J, with 13 bases between. The CDR3 spells CASTQTGLYGYTF. CDR3 bases: TGTGCCAGCACCCAGACAGGACTCTATGGCTACACCTTC.

This clonotype occurred a few times. This rearrangement joins TRBV5-1 to TRBJ2-7; D not resolved. V gave up 4 bases and J gave up 3 bases, with 8 bases separating them. Germline CDR1 and CDR2: SGHRS and YFSETQ. This CDR3 is built from 12 residues. CDR3 protein: CASSPNYYEQYF. The CDR3 DNA reads as TGCGCCAGCAGCCCGAACTACTACGAGCAGTACTTC.

The V and J genes are TRBV4-1 and TRBJ2-1, with 7 bases aligning to TRBD2. V lost 1 base to trimming and J lost 2 bases; unmatched junction nucleotides: 2. Germline values: CDR1 MGHRA, CDR2 YSYEKL. This CDR3 has 15 amino acids. The CDR3 sequence: CASSQGREPYNEQFF. The CDR3 nucleotides read TGCGCCAGCAGCCAAGGGCGGGAGCCCTACAATGAGCAGTTCTTC.

This clonotype has more than one count but fewer than ten. The rearrangement joins TRBV9 to TRBJ2-3; 8 positions agree with TRBD2. The CDR3 contains 18 residues. V shed 0 bases, J shed 0 bases, and the junction held 9 bases outside the gene matches. CDR1 is SGDLS and CDR2 is YYNGEE in the germline V gene. The CDR3 sequence: CASSVGTSQQLSTDTQYF. Here the CDR3 DNA reads TGTGCCAGCAGCGTAGGGACTAGCCAGCAATTAAGCACAGATACGCAGTATTTT.

J is TRBJ1-2 and V is TRBV29-1, with D possibly being TRBD1 (5 bases). There are 11 residues in the CDR3. CDR1 SQVTM and CDR2 ANQGSEA come from the germline V gene. V shed 7 bases and J shed 2 bases, with 8 bases lying between them. The CDR3 region has the DNA TGCAGCGCAACAGGAAACTATGGCTACACCTTC. Translation: CSATGNYGYTF.

The gene calls are TRBV9 and TRBJ2-7; 8 bases are a match to TRBD1. The CDR3 contains 14 residues. Germline-derived CDR1 and CDR2 are SGDLS and YYNGEE. Trimming cost V 2 bases and J 4 bases; bases outside gene matches: 5. The CDR3 bases are TGTGCCAGCAGCGTCCTGGACAGGGATTACGAGCAGTACTTC. Amino acid sequence: CASSVLDRDYEQYF.

This clonotype was observed a handful of times. The chain is built from TRBV12-3 or TRBV12-4 and TRBJ2-1; D is undetermined. V was cut by 3 bases and J by 10 bases, with 10 bases left in between. This CDR3 region has 12 residues. The CDR3 protein is CASSFPGEEQFF. DNA for the CDR3: TGTGCCAGCAGTTTCCCAGGCGAGGAGCAGTTCTTC.

This clonotype came up many times. V and J are TRBV6-2 or TRBV6-3 and TRBJ2-7; 10 bases map to TRBD1. With V trimmed by 4 bases and J by 3 bases, 6 bases remained unmatched. The germline CDR1 and CDR2 sequences are MNHEY and SVGEGT. This CDR3 is 15 amino acids long. DNA for the CDR3: TGTGCCAGCAGTTCAGCCGGGACAGGGGACTACGAGCAGTACTTC. Its protein product is CASSSAGTGDYEQYF.

This clonotype appeared a few times. The chain recombines TRBV7-8 with TRBJ2-4; 7 bases map to TRBD2. The V segment lost 2 bases and the J segment 2 bases; nucleotides outside the gene matches: 6. Germline lookup yields CDR1 SGHVS and CDR2 FQNEAQ. This CDR3 has 16 amino acids. CDR3: CASSLRLAVSKNIQYF. Written as DNA, the CDR3 is TGTGCCAGCAGCTTACGGCTAGCGGTGTCCAAAAACATTCAGTACTTC.

The chain carries TRBV10-2 and TRBJ2-2; TRBD2 matches 8 bases. The CDR3 has 15 residues. Trimming removed 8 bases from V and 6 bases from J; junction bases left unmatched: 11. Germline V gene lookup returns CDR1 WSHSY and CDR2 SAAADI. In DNA, the CDR3 is TGCGCCAGCTACTCAGCGGGAGTGATTCCCGGGGAGCTGTTTTTT. This encodes CASYSAGVIPGELFF.

In this sample, this clonotype turned up once. The chain links TRBV7-2 to TRBJ2-7, with TRBD1 identical over 8 bases. The trim removed 8 bases at V and 0 bases at J, leaving 6 bases unmatched. CDR3 length equals 14 residues. Germline loops: CDR1 SGHTA, CDR2 FQGNSA. CDR3 protein: CASGTGLSSYEQYF. The CDR3 bases are TGTGCCAGCGGGACAGGTCTTAGCTCCTACGAGCAGTACTTC.

The CDR3 DNA reads as TGCGCCAGCAGCTTGGAAGCTAGCGGGAGTATTCAGTACTTC. Encoded protein: CASSLEASGSIQYF. The chain uses TRBV5-1 and TRBJ2-4; 10 bases map to TRBD2. The CDR3 has 14 residues. Looked up from germline, CDR1 is SGHRS and CDR2 is YFSETQ. Trimming took 0 bases from V and 10 from J; bases not matched to a gene: 4.

The CDR3 protein is CASSYEGGVDTQYF. In nucleotides, the CDR3 is TGTGCCAGCAGTTACGAGGGGGGGGTAGATACGCAGTATTTT. V usage is TRBV6-5 and J usage is TRBJ2-3; maybe TRBD2 (7 bases). The CDR3 contains 14 residues. Per germline, CDR1 MNHEY and CDR2 SVGAGI. Trimming took 2 bases from V and 5 from J, leaving 11 bases between them.

This chain links TRBV6-2 or TRBV6-3 with TRBJ1-5, with D perhaps TRBD1 (5 bases). The CDR3 runs to 17 residues. V was shortened by 0 bases and J by 4 bases, with 16 bases between the two germline ends. Germline V gives CDR1 MNHEY, CDR2 SVGEGT. The CDR3 coding sequence is TGTGCCAGCAGTTACTCGCAGGGTGAGGGGACTAATCAGCCCCAGCATTTT. Amino acids: CASSYSQGEGTNQPQHF.

The sample holds a few counts of this clonotype. The chain couples TRBV7-2 to TRBJ1-1; the D is unclear. CDR3 length equals 15 residues. Between the trimmed V and J ends, which lost 1 base and 1 base, there was a span of 10 bases. Looked up from germline, CDR1 is SGHTA and CDR2 is FQGNSA. The CDR3: CASSLGYSPNTEAFF. The CDR3 coding sequence is TGTGCCAGCAGCTTAGGTTACTCTCCGAACACTGAAGCTTTCTTT.

V usage is TRBV24-1 and J usage is TRBJ2-2, with a possible D match to TRBD1 (5 bases). CDR3 length equals 14 residues. Trimming took 3 bases from V and 5 from J, leaving 9 bases between them. Germline V gene lookup returns CDR1 KGHDR and CDR2 SFDVKD. This chain's CDR3 is CATSDAQGTGELFF. The CDR3 bases are TGTGCCACCAGTGATGCGCAGGGTACCGGGGAGCTGTTTTTT.

This clonotype was counted between two and nine times. The chain links TRBV29-1 to TRBJ2-6, with D uncertain. This CDR3 has 13 amino acids. Germline V gene data show CDR1 as SQVTM and CDR2 as ANQGSEA. Trimming took off 4 bases at V and 0 bases at J, with 4 bases between the two ends. As DNA, the CDR3 is TGCAGCGTTGTGAGCTCTGGGGCCAACGTCCTGACTTTC. As protein: CSVVSSGANVLTF.

The rearrangement uses TRBV10-3 and TRBJ1-1; tentatively, D is TRBD1 (6 bases). The CDR3 contains 14 residues. With 8 bases removed from V and 1 base from J, the gap between germline ends came to 14 bases. Per germline, CDR1 ENHRY and CDR2 SYGVKD. CDR3 DNA: TGTGCCATCCAGGGGAGGGGAGGGAACACTGAAGCTTTCTTT. Protein product: CAIQGRGGNTEAFF.

The chain links TRBV7-9 to TRBJ2-3; D is unresolved. The V end was cut by 5 bases, the J end by 3 bases, with 12 bases between. The CDR3 has 14 amino acids. Germline-derived CDR1 and CDR2 are SEHNR and FQNEAQ (reference sequence). The CDR3 DNA reads TGTGCCAGCAGCGCCGGAATATTTACAGATACGCAGTATTTT. Protein: CASSAGIFTDTQYF.

This chain links TRBV28 with TRBJ2-5; D perhaps matches TRBD1 (5 bases). V was clipped by 1 base and J by 2 bases, with 8 bases between them. Germline V CDR1 and CDR2: MDHEN, SYDVKM. The CDR3 sequence is 14 residues long. The CDR3 sequence: CASSLYQGQETQYF. For the CDR3, the DNA is TGTGCCAGCAGTTTATACCAGGGACAAGAGACCCAGTACTTC.